The next 25 T cell receptor beta chains were all read from a single sample in a study of identical twins. From the 5' RACE reads, TCRdb called clonotypes with MiXCR, one entry per CDR3 protein. The sample contains more than 200,000 distinct CDR3 sequences, less than 9.5% of which appear only once. Input material: memory (CD45RO+) T cells sorted from blood. The receptors here all came from a woman aged 18 to 35 in good health.

This clonotype was seen a handful of times. The V gene is TRBV7-9, the J gene TRBJ2-2; 7 bases map to TRBD2. The junction had 13 bases not matched to a gene; V was cut back by 5 bases and J by 7 bases. There are 16 residues in the CDR3. From germline, CDR1 is SEHNR and CDR2 FQNEAQ (reference sequence). The CDR3 DNA follows: TGTGCCAGCAGCCTAAACTACGGGGCGGGGGACGGGGAGCTGTTTTTT. This sequence encodes CASSLNYGAGDGELFF.

This clonotype was seen a few times. The chain recombines TRBV6-5 with TRBJ2-3, with 10 bases identical to TRBD2. CDR3 size: 17 residues. With 0 bases clipped from V and 0 bases from J, the junction kept 3 bases outside the gene matches. Germline CDR1 and CDR2: MNHEY and SVGAGI. DNA of the CDR3: TGTGCCAGCAGTTACTCGCTAGCGGGAGCTAGCACAGATACGCAGTATTTT. This encodes CASSYSLAGASTDTQYF.

This clonotype appeared many times. V gene TRBV6-1 combines with J gene TRBJ2-1; 11 nucleotides agree with TRBD1. The length of the CDR3 is 15 residues. The J segment lost 3 bases and the V segment lost 3 bases, leaving 1 base of the junction unmatched. CDR1 MNHNS and CDR2 SASEGT come from the germline V gene. The CDR3 sequence is CASSEGTGGYNEQFF. In nucleotides, the CDR3 is TGTGCCAGCAGTGAGGGGACAGGGGGCTACAATGAGCAGTTCTTC.

This clonotype was picked up a small number of times. The chain carries TRBV12-3 or TRBV12-4 and TRBJ1-1, with TRBD1 as a possible D gene (5 bases). The CDR3 extends over 16 amino acids. Between the trimmed V and J ends, which lost 5 bases and 3 bases, there was a span of 19 bases. CDR3 region: CASSGGLGTGYTEAFF. CDR3 DNA sequence: TGTGCCAGCAGTGGCGGCCTAGGGACGGGGTACACTGAAGCTTTCTTT.

The J gene is TRBJ2-2, the V gene TRBV5-5, with D perhaps TRBD1 (5 bases). The CDR3 runs 16 residues. The V gene's germline CDR1 is SGHKS and CDR2 YYEKEE (reference sequence). The V end lost 2 bases, the J end lost 3 bases, and 14 bases lay between the germline ends. Here the CDR3 DNA reads TGTGCCAGCAGCTTCCCGAGGCAGGGCGACACCGGGGAGCTGTTTTTT. Protein sequence: CASSFPRQGDTGELFF. Complete variable domain (other parts from reference TRBV5-5 and TRBJ2-2): DAGVTQSPTHLIKTRGQQVTLRCSPISGHKSVSWYQQVLGQGPQFIFQYYEKEERGRGNFPDRFSARQFPNYSSELNVNALLLGDSALYLCASSFPRQGDTGELFFGEGSRLTVL.

This clonotype occurred a few times. The chain uses TRBV5-5 and TRBJ2-2, with 10 positions matching TRBD2. Losses at the gene ends were 3 bases for V and 4 bases for J; bases not matched to a gene: 6. The CDR3 consists of 16 residues. Germline V gene sequence: CDR1 SGHKS, CDR2 YYEKEE (reference sequence). CDR3: CASSWLAGVSTGELFF. CDR3 in DNA: TGTGCCAGCAGCTGGCTAGCGGGAGTAAGCACCGGGGAGCTGTTTTTT.

This clonotype was seen more than once but under ten times. The DNA of the CDR3 is TGTGCCAGCTCACCGTGGGACGGGGAAGCTTTCTTT. Protein product: CASSPWDGEAFF. This sequence joins TRBV18 and TRBJ1-1, with D possibly being TRBD1 (5 bases). Trimming took 3 bases from V and 8 from J, leaving 10 bases between them. CDR1 is KGHSH, CDR2 LQKENI, per germline. The CDR3 extends over 12 amino acids.

This clonotype was counted at least ten times. This chain joins TRBV2 and TRBJ2-5; the match to TRBD1 covers 7 bases. Germline CDR1 and CDR2: SNHLY and FYNNEI. This CDR3 contains 15 residues. J was trimmed by 4 bases and V by 3 bases; bases with no gene match: 8. In DNA form, the CDR3 reads TGTGCCAGCAGTGATTACAGGGGTGGGGGAGAGACCCAGTACTTC. Amino acid sequence: CASSDYRGGGETQYF.

Turning to this clonotype: The junction does not match germline at one end; this may be a read error. CDR3 sequence reads: CASSLLPEETQYF. Here the CDR3 DNA reads TGTGCTAGCAGCTTATTACCAGAAGAGACCCAGTACTTC. The chain recombines TRBV7-7 with TRBJ2-5; D gene unclear. CDR3 size: 13 residues. Germline-derived CDR1 and CDR2 are SSHAT and FNYEAQ (reference sequence).

This clonotype was picked up many times. The V gene is TRBV12-3 or TRBV12-4, the J gene TRBJ2-3; 11 nucleotides agree with TRBD1. This CDR3 comprises 15 residues. With 5 bases clipped from V and 4 bases from J, the junction kept 5 bases outside the gene matches. The CDR3 DNA is TGTGCCAGCAGTCTATGGGGACAGGGGGCAGATACGCAGTATTTT. Protein: CASSLWGQGADTQYF.

This chain connects TRBV7-2 to TRBJ2-7; tentatively, D is TRBD2 (5 bases). Germline V CDR1 and CDR2: SGHTA, FQGNSA. The CDR3 is 16 amino acids. The ends were cut back, 2 bases at V and 0 bases at J, with 14 bases in the middle. DNA of the CDR3: TGTGCCAGCAGCTTATCCGGCGGGTCTAGCTCCTACGAGCAGTACTTC. This gives the protein CASSLSGGSSSYEQYF.

This clonotype was counted between two and nine times. This sequence joins TRBV3-1 and TRBJ1-2, with D tentatively TRBD1 (5 bases). The V end was cut by 2 bases, the J end by 7 bases, with 14 bases between. CDR1 and CDR2 from the germline V gene are LGHDT and YNNKEL (reference sequence). The CDR3 has 14 residues. CDR3 residues: CASSQLEGLGGYTF. The CDR3 DNA follows: TGTGCCAGCAGCCAACTGGAGGGGCTGGGTGGCTACACCTTC.

In this sample, this clonotype turned up a few times. The chain uses TRBV11-2 and TRBJ2-7; 14 nucleotides align to TRBD2. V lost 5 bases to trimming and J lost 4 bases; unmatched junction nucleotides: 7. This CDR3 is built from 16 residues. Germline CDR1 and CDR2: SGHAT and FQNNGV. CDR3 DNA: TGTGCCAGCAGCCAGGGGACTAGCGGGGGAGGGTACGAGCAGTACTTC. It translates to CASSQGTSGGGYEQYF.

The chain employs TRBV15 and TRBJ2-7; D unresolved. The germline V gene encodes CDR1 LNHNV and CDR2 YYDKDF (reference sequence). This CDR3 is 15 amino acids long. The germline V and J ends were trimmed by 3 bases and 2 bases, with 14 bases remaining between them. CDR3 residues: CATSRRGSATYEQYF. As DNA, the CDR3 is TGTGCCACCAGCAGGCGCGGATCAGCAACCTACGAGCAGTACTTC.

Comment on this clonotype: A much larger clone differs by one base, so this may be a read error. The chain combines TRBV7-2 with TRBJ2-1; no clear D. Trimming stripped 2 bases from V and 5 bases from J, with 10 bases between. Per germline, CDR1 SGHTA and CDR2 FQGNSA. The CDR3 spans 14 residues. CDR3 DNA: TGTGCCAGCAGCTTACATTCGGGCCACAATGAGCAGTTCTTC. Residues: CASSLHSGHNEQFF.

At least ten counts were recorded for this clonotype. The chain combines TRBV5-1 with TRBJ2-7; 9 bases align to TRBD2. This CDR3 is built from 16 residues. The germline V gene encodes CDR1 SGHRS and CDR2 YFSETQ. The V gene end was trimmed by 0 bases and the J gene end by 2 bases; junction bases not matched to a gene: 6. In DNA, the CDR3 is TGCGCCAGCAGCTTGGCCGTCGCGGGGGGGCCCTACGAGCAGTACTTC. Translating gives CASSLAVAGGPYEQYF. The full variable domain, rest sourced from reference TRBV5-1 and TRBJ2-7, is KAGVTQTPRYLIKTRGQQVTLSCSPISGHRSVSWYQQTPGQGLQFLFEYFSETQRNKGNFPGRFSGRQFSNSRSEMNVSTLELGDSALYLCASSLAVAGGPYEQYFGPGTRLTVT.

This clonotype turned up a few times. In DNA form, the CDR3 reads TGTGCCACCGTGGGGACCCCTTCCTACGAGCAGTACTTC. This sequence encodes CATVGTPSYEQYF. The V call is TRBV10-3, the J call TRBJ2-7; D is perhaps TRBD1 or TRBD2 (5 bases each). The CDR3 sequence is 13 residues long. Trimming stripped 10 bases from V and 1 base from J, with 14 bases between. The V gene's germline CDR1 is ENHRY and CDR2 SYGVKD.

The chain combines TRBV20-1 with TRBJ1-1; tentative D call: TRBD1 (5 bases). The germline V gene encodes CDR1 DFQATT and CDR2 SNEGSKA (reference sequence). V lost 7 bases to trimming and J lost 1 base, with 10 bases between them. This CDR3 region has 12 residues. CDR3 in amino acids: CSVTQGNTEAFF. The CDR3 region has the DNA TGCAGTGTTACTCAGGGGAACACTGAAGCTTTCTTT.

This clonotype was picked up many times. The chain employs TRBV6-2 or TRBV6-3 and TRBJ2-7, with D uncertain. Deletions cut 1 base from V and 4 bases from J, with 2 bases between. CDR3 length equals 11 residues. CDR1 and CDR2 (germline): MNHEY, SVGEGT. The CDR3 sequence is CASSYLYEQYF. CDR3 coding DNA: TGTGCCAGCAGTTACTTGTACGAGCAGTACTTC.

V and J are TRBV5-6 and TRBJ2-1; D not resolved. Trimming pared 4 bases from V and 1 base from J, leaving 9 bases between. This CDR3 region has 14 residues. Germline lookup yields CDR1 SGHDT and CDR2 YYEEEE. The CDR3 reads CASSDSRSYNEQFF. In nucleotides, the CDR3 is TGTGCCAGCAGCGATAGTCGGTCCTACAATGAGCAGTTCTTC.

This clonotype was found many times. The chain combines TRBV6-2 or TRBV6-3 with TRBJ1-2, with D perhaps TRBD1 (5 bases). Germline V gene lookup returns CDR1 MNHEY and CDR2 SVGEGT. The germline V and J ends were trimmed by 6 bases and 2 bases, with 10 bases remaining between them. The CDR3 runs 13 residues. The CDR3 nucleotides are TGTGCCAGCAGCTTCCGGGACAACTATGGCTACACCTTC. It yields the protein CASSFRDNYGYTF.

This clonotype occurred a few times. This chain joins TRBV7-6 and TRBJ2-1, with 8 bases fitting TRBD1. The CDR3 sequence is 15 residues long. CDR1 and CDR2 from the germline V gene are SGHVS and FNYEAQ. V lost 5 bases, J lost 6 bases, and 9 bases stayed unmatched. Written as DNA, the CDR3 is TGTGCCAGCAGCCCCTTCCAGGGGGCCACCAATGAGCAGTTCTTC. Amino acid sequence: CASSPFQGATNEQFF.

The sample holds many counts of this clonotype. The chain recombines TRBV5-1 with TRBJ2-7, with D tentatively TRBD1 or TRBD2 (6 bases each). The germline V and J ends were trimmed by 1 base and 5 bases, with 13 bases remaining between them. Germline assignment: CDR1 SGHRS and CDR2 YFSETQ. CDR3 size: 14 residues. Here the CDR3 reads CASSLLPGANEQYF. CDR3 nucleotide sequence: TGCGCCAGCAGCTTGCTACCGGGGGCCAACGAGCAGTACTTC.

The V gene is TRBV7-3, the J gene TRBJ2-6; D ambiguous. V lost 0 bases to trimming and J lost 0 bases, with 12 bases between them. The CDR3 is 18 amino acids. Germline V gene lookup returns CDR1 SGHTA and CDR2 FQGTGA. CDR3: CASSLTNLASSGANVLTF. The DNA of the CDR3 is TGTGCCAGCAGCTTAACTAATTTAGCCAGCTCTGGGGCCAACGTCCTGACTTTC.

This clonotype has more than one count but fewer than ten. This sequence joins TRBV6-2 or TRBV6-3 and TRBJ2-1, with TRBD2 matching 10 bases. The germline V gene encodes CDR1 MNHEY and CDR2 SVGEGT. This CDR3 spans 19 amino acids. J lost 6 bases, V lost 2 bases, and 16 bases had no gene match. The CDR3 spells CASSYDSSYSGRVSNEQFF. As DNA, the CDR3 is TGTGCCAGCAGTTACGATAGTTCCTACAGCGGGAGGGTGAGCAATGAGCAGTTCTTC.